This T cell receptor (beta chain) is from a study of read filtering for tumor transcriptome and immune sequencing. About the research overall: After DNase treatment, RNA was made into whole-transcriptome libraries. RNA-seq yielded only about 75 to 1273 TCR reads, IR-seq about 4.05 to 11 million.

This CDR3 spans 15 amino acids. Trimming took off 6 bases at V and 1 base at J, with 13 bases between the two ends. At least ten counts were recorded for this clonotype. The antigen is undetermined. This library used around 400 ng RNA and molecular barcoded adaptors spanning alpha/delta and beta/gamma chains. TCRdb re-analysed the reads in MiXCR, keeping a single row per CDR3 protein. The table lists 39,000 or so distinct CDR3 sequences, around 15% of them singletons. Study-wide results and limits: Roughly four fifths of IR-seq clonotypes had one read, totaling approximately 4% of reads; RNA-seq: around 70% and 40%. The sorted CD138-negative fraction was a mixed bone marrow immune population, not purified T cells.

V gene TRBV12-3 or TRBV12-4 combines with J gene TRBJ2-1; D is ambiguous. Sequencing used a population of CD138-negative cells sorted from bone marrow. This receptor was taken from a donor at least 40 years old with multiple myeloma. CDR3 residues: CASSPLRGSYNEQFF. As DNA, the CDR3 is TGTGCCAGCAGCCCCCTCCGAGGATCCTACAATGAGCAGTTCTTC.